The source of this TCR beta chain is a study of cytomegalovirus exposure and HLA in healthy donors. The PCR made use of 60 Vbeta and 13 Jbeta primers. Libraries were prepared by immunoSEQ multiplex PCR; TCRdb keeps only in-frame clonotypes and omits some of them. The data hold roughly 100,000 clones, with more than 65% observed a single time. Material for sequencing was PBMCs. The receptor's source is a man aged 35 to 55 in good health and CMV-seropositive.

The CDR3 region has the DNA TGCGCCAGCAGCCAAGAGGGACATGGGGAGACCCAGTACTTC. It is translated as CASSQEGHGETQYF. The V call is TRBV4-1, the J call TRBJ2-5, with a weak D call TRBD1 (6 bases). The germline CDR1 and CDR2 sequences are MGHRA and YSYEKL. This CDR3 region has 14 residues. V shed 0 bases and J shed 5 bases, with 10 bases lying between them.